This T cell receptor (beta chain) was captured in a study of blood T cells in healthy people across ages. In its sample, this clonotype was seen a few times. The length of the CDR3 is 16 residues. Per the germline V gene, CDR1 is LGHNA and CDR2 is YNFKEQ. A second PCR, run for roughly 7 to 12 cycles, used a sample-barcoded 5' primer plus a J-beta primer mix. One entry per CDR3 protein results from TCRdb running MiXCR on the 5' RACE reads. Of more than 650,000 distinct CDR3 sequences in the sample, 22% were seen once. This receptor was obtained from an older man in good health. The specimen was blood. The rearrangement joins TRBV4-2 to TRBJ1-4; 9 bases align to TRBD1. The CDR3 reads CVGSPRDRDPNEKLFF. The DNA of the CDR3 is TGTGTCGGCAGCCCACGGGACAGGGACCCGAATGAAAAACTGTTTTTT.